This TCR beta chain was observed in a study of blood T cells in healthy people across ages. J gave up 6 bases and V 4 bases, and 9 bases lay outside the gene matches. There are 15 residues in the CDR3. Germline values: CDR1 SGHRS, CDR2 YFSETQ. PCR was performed a second time for about 6 to 12 cycles using a sample-barcoded 5' primer and a J-beta primer mix. MiXCR, applied by TCRdb to the 5' RACE reads, yields one record per CDR3 protein. The data contain 1,300,000 or so distinct CDR3 sequences, around 59% of them singletons. The source is a man younger than 35 in good health. V is TRBV5-1 and J is TRBJ2-2; TRBD1 agrees at 7 bases. Sequences were obtained from blood. The chain's CDR3 is CASSRRQGSSGELFF. The CDR3, as DNA: TGCGCCAGCAGCCGCCGACAGGGTTCATCCGGGGAGCTGTTTTTT.